This T cell receptor beta chain was obtained from a study of blood T cell repertoires in COVID-19. Study-level information: There were acute and convalescent COVID-19 samples, and they came from the United States, Italy and Spain.

Germline V gene sequence: CDR1 LGHDT, CDR2 YNNKEL (reference sequence). Trimming left V 1 base short and J 6 bases short, with 10 bases between. CDR3 length: 14 amino acids. This clone was recorded a few times. The method was immunoSEQ multiplex PCR; TCRdb's version includes in-frame clones alone and lacks a portion of them. Of under 55,000 clones listed, around 84% are singletons. The sequenced sample consisted of peripheral blood. V is TRBV3-1 (or the pseudogene TRBV3-2) and J is TRBJ2-1, with D perhaps TRBD2 (5 bases). The TCR comes from a man in his forties or fifties with acute or convalescent COVID-19. The CDR3 sequence is CASSQALAGNEQFF. CDR3 coding DNA: TGTGCCAGCAGCCAAGCCCTAGCAGGCAATGAGCAGTTCTTC.